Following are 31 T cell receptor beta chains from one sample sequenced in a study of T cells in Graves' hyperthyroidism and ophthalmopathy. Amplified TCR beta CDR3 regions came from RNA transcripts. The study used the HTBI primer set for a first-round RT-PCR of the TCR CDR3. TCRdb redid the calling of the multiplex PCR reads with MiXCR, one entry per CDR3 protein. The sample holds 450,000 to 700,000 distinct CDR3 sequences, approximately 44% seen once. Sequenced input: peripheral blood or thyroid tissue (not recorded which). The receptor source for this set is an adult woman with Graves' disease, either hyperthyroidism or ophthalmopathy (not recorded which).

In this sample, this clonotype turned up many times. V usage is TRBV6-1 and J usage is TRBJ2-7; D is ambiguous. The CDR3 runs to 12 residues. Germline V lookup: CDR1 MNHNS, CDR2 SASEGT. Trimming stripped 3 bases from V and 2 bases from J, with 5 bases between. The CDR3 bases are TGTGCCAGCAGTGACGGTGCCTACGAGCAGTACTTC. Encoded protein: CASSDGAYEQYF.

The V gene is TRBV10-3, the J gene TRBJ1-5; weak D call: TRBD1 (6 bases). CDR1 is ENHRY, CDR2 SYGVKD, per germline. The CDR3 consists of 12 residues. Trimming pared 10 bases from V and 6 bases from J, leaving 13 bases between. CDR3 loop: CATGGRGQPQHF. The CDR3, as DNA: TGTGCCACCGGGGGCAGGGGTCAGCCCCAGCATTTT.

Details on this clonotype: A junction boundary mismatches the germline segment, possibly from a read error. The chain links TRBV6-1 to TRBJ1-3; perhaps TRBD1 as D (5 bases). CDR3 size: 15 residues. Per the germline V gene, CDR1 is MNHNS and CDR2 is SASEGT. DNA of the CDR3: TGTGCCAGCACACCGGGGCAGCGGGGAGTAAACACCGTATATTTT. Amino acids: CASTPGQRGVNTVYF.

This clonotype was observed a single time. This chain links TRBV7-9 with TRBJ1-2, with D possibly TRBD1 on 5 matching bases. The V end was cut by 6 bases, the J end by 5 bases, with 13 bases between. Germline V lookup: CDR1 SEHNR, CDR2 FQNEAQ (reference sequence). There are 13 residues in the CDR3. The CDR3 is CASSPDSGYGYTF. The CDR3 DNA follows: TGTGCCAGCAGTCCTGACAGTGGGTATGGCTACACCTTC.

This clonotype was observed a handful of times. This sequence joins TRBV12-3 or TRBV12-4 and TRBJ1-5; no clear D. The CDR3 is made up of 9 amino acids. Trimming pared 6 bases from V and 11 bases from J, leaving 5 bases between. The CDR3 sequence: CASSPSQHF. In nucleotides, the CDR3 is TGTGCCAGCAGCCCTTCCCAGCATTTT.

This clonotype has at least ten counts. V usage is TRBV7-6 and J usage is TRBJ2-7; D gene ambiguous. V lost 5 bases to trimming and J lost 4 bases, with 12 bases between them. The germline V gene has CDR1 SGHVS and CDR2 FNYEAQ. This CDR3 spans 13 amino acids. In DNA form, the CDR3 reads TGTGCCAGCAGCCATTACCCTTCTTACGAGCAGTACTTC. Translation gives CASSHYPSYEQYF.

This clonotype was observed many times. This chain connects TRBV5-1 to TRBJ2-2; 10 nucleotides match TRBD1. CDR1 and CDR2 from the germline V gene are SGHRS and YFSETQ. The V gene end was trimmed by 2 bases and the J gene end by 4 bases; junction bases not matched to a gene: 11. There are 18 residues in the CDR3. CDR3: CASSFRQGASLITGELFF. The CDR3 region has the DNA TGCGCCAGCAGCTTTCGACAGGGGGCCTCTCTTATCACCGGGGAGCTGTTTTTT.

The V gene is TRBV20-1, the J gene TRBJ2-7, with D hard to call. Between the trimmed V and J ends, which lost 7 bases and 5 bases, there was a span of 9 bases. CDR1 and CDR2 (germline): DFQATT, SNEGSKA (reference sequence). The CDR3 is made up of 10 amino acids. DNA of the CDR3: TGCAGTGTCCGGTTCCACGAGCAGTACTTC. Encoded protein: CSVRFHEQYF.

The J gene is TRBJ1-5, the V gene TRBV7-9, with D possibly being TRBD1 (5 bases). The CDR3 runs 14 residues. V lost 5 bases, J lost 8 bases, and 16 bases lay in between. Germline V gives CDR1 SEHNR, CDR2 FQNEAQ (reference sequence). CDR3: CASSPGGSMEPQHF. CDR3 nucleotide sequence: TGTGCCAGCAGCCCGGGGGGATCGATGGAGCCCCAGCATTTT. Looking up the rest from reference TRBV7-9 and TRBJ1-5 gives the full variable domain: DTGVSQNPRHKITKRGQNVTFRCDPISEHNRLYWYRQTLGQGPEFLTYFQNEAQLEKSRLLSDRFSAERPKGSFSTLEIQRTEQGDSAMYLCASSPGGSMEPQHFGDGTRLSIL.

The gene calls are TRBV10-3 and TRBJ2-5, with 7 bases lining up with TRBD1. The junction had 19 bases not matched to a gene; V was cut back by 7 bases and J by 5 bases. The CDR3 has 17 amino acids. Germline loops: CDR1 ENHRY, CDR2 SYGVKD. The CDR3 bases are TGTGCCATCACCGCCGAAGAGGAACAGGGGATGATGGAGACCCAGTACTTC. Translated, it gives CAITAEEEQGMMETQYF.

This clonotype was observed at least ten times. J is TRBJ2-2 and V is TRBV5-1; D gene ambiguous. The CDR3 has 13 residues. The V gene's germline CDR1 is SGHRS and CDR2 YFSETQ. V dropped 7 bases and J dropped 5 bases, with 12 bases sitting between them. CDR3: CASGTVFTGELFF. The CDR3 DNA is TGCGCCAGCGGTACAGTATTTACCGGGGAGCTGTTTTTT.

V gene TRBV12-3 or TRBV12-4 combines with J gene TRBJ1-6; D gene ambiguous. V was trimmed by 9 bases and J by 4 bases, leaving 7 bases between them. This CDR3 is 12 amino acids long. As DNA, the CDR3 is TGTGCCAGTGCGGGGTATAATTCACCCCTCCACTTT. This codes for CASAGYNSPLHF.

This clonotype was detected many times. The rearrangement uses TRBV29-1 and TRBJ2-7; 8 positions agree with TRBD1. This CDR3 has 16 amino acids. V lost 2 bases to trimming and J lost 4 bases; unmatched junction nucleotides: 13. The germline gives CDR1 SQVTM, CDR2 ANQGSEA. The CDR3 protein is CSVELRSRGQSYEQYF. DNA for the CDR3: TGCAGCGTTGAATTGAGAAGCAGGGGGCAATCGTACGAGCAGTACTTC.

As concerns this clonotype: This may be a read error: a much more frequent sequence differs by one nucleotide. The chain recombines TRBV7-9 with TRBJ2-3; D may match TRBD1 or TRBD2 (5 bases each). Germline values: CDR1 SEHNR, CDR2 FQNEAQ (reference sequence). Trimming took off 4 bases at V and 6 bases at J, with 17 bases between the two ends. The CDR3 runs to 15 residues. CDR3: CASSSTGTSTDTQYF. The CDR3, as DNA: TGTGCCAGCAGCTCCACCGGGACCTCGACCGATACGCAGTATTTT. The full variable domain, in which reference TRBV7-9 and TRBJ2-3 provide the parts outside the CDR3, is DTGVSQNPRHKITKRGQNVTFRCDPISEHNRLYWYRQTLGQGPEFLTYFQNEAQLEKSRLLSDRFSAERPKGSFSTLEIQRTEQGDSAMYLCASSSTGTSTDTQYFGPGTRLTVL.

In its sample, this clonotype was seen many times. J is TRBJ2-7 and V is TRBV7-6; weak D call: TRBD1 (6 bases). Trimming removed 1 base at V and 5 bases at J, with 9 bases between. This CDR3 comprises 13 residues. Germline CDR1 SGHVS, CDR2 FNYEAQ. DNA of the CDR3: TGTGCCAGCAGCTTAGGGGACAAAAACGAGCAGTACTTC. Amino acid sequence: CASSLGDKNEQYF.

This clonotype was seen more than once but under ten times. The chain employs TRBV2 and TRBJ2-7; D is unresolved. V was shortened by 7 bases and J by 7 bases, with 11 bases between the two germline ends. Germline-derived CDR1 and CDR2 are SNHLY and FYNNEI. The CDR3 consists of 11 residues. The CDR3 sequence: CASTLDKEQYF. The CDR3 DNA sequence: TGTGCCAGCACTTTGGATAAAGAGCAGTACTTC.

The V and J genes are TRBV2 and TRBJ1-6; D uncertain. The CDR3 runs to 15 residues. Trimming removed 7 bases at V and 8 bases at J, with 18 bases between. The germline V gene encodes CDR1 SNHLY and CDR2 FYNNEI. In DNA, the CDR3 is TGTGCCAGCATACGGTCCATGAGGGTTGATTCACCCCTCCACTTT. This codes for CASIRSMRVDSPLHF.

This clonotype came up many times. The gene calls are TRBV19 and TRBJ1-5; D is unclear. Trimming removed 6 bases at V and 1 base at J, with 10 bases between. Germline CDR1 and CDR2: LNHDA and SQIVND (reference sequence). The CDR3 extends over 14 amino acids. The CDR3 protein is CASRTGGSNQPQHF. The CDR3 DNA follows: TGTGCCAGTAGGACGGGAGGCAGCAATCAGCCCCAGCATTTT.

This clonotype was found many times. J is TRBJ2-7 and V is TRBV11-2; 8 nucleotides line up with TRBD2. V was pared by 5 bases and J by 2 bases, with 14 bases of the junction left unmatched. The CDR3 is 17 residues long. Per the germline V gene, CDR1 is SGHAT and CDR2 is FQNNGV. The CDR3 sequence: CASSLYRGGRPTYEQYF. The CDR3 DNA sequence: TGTGCCAGCAGCCTCTACCGTGGCGGGAGGCCCACCTACGAGCAGTACTTC.

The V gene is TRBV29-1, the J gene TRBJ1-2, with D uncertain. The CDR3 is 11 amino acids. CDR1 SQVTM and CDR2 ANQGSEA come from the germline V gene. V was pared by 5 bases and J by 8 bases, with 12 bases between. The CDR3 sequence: CSVFSGIGYTF. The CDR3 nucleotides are TGCAGCGTTTTCTCGGGGATCGGCTACACCTTC.

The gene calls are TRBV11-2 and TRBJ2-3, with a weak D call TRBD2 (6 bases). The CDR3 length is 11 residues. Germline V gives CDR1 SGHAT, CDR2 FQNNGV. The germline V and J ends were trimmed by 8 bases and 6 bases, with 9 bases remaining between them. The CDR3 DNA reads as TGTGCCAGCGTGGAGGGGGATACGCAGTATTTT. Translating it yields CASVEGDTQYF. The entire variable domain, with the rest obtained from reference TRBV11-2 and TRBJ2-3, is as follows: EAGVAQSPRYKIIEKRQSVAFWCNPISGHATLYWYQQILGQGPKLLIQFQNNGVVDDSQLPKDRFSAERLKGVDSTLKIQPAKLEDSAVYLCASVEGDTQYFGPGTRLTVL.

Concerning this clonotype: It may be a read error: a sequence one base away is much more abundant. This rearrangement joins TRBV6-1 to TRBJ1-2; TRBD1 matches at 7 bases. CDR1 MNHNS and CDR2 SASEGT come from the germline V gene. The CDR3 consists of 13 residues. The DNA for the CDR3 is TGTGCCCGCAGACAGGGTCCGTTCTATGGCTACACCTTC. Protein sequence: CARRQGPFYGYTF.

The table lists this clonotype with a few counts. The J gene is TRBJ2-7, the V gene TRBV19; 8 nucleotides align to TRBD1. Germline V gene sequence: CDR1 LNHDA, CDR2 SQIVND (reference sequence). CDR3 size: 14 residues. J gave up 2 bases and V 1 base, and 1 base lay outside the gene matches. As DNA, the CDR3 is TGTGCCAGTAGTATAGCACAGGGGGCCTACGAGCAGTACTTC. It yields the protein CASSIAQGAYEQYF.

The CDR3 region has the DNA TGTGCCATCAGAGAAACAACTAGCGGGCACTCCTACGAGCAGTACTTC. It specifies CAIRETTSGHSYEQYF. The chain uses TRBV10-3 and TRBJ2-7; 9 bases are shared with TRBD2. This CDR3 is 16 amino acids long. The J segment lost 0 bases and the V segment lost 6 bases, leaving 9 bases of the junction unmatched. CDR1 and CDR2 from the germline V gene are ENHRY and SYGVKD.

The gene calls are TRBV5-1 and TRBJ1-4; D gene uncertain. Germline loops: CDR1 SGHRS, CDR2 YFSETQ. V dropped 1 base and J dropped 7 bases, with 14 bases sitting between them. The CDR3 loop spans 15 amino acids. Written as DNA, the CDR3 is TGCGCCAGCAGCTTGTTAGGGCAAAACGGTGAAAAACTGTTTTTT. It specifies CASSLLGQNGEKLFF.

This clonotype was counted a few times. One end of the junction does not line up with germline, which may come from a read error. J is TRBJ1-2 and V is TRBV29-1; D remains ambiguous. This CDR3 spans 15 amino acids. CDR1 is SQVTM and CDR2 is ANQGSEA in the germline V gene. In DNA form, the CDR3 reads TGTGCCAGCAGCCCCTGGTCGGCCAGCCTATATGGCTACACCTTC. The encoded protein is CASSPWSASLYGYTF.

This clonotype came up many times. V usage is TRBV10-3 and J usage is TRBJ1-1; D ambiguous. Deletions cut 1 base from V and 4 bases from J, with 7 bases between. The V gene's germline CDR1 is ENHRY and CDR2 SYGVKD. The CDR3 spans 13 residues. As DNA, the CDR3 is TGTGCCATCAGTGAGTGGGCAGCCACTGAAGCTTTCTTT. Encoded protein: CAISEWAATEAFF.

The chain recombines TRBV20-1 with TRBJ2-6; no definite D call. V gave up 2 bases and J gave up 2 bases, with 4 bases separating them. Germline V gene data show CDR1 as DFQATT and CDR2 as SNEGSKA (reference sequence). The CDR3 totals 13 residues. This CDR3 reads CSARIPGANVLTF. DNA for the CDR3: TGCAGTGCTAGAATTCCTGGGGCCAACGTCCTGACTTTC.

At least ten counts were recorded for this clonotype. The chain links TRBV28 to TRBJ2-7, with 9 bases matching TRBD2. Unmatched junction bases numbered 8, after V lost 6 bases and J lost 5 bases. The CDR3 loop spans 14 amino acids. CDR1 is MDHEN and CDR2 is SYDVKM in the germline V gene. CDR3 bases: TGTGCCAGCAGCATAGCGGGAGAGGACCACGAGCAGTACTTC. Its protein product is CASSIAGEDHEQYF.

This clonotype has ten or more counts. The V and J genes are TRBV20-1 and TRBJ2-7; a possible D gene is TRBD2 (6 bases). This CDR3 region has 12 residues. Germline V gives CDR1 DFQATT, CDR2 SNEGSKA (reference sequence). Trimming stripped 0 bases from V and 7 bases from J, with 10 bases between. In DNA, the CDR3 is TGCAGTGCTAGAGAACCAGGGAGGGAGCAGTACTTC. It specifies CSAREPGREQYF.

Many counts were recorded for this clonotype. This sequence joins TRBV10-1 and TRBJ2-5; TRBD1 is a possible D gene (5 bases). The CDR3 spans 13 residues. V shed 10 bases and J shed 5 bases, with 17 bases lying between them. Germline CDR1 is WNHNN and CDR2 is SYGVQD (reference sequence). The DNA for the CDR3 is TGCGCCACCTCTTCTTGGGGCTCGGAGACCCAGTACTTC. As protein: CATSSWGSETQYF.